These T cell receptor beta chains were read from a single sample in a study of blood T cell repertoires in COVID-19. Sequencing used immunoSEQ multiplex PCR; TCRdb keeps in-frame clones, though not all of them. The sample records a few hundred thousand clones, 85% being singletons. Sequencing was carried out using peripheral blood. These receptors originate from a woman between 18 and 29 years old with acute or convalescent COVID-19. CDR3s include the opening cysteine and the closing phenylalanine or tryptophan. D genes are given only for firm matches. Clone size appears in some rows only: once, few, many, or a class for an expanded clone.

V	size	length	D	J	CDR3	DNA
TRBV15	NA	14	TRBD1	TRBJ1-4	CATSTGQGEEKLFF	TGTGCCACCAGCACCGGACAGGGTGAAGAAAAACTGTTTTTT
TRBV7-8	NA	14	NA	TRBJ1-1	CASSQIGGNTEAFF	TGTGCCAGCAGCCAGATAGGAGGAAACACTGAAGCTTTCTTT
TRBV5-6	NA	14	TRBD1	TRBJ1-2	CASSRGQADYGYTF	TGTGCCAGCAGCCGAGGACAGGCTGACTATGGCTACACCTTC
TRBV3-1/TRBV3-2	NA	15	NA	TRBJ2-2	CASSPPGVGTGELFF	TGTGCCAGCAGCCCTCCAGGGGTGGGAACCGGGGAGCTGTTTTTT
TRBV2	NA	14	TRBD1	TRBJ2-7	CASSTGTGIYEQYF	TGTGCCAGCAGTACCGGGACAGGGATCTACGAGCAGTACTTC
TRBV6-2/TRBV6-3	NA	11	NA	TRBJ2-3	CASSYRDTQYF	TGTGCCAGCAGTTATCGGGATACGCAGTATTTT
TRBV5-1	once	13	NA	TRBJ2-2	CASSLGATGELFF	TGCGCCAGCAGCTTGGGGGCCACCGGGGAGCTGTTTTTT
TRBV5-1	NA	12	NA	TRBJ1-2	CASSLGGSGYTF	TGCGCCAGCAGCTTGGGCGGGAGTGGCTACACCTTC
TRBV28	once	14	TRBD2	TRBJ2-7	CASRGLAGAYEQYF	TGTGCCAGCAGGGGACTAGCGGGGGCCTACGAGCAGTACTTC
TRBV7-3	once	13	TRBD2	TRBJ2-7	CASSRGRAYEQYF	TGTGCCAGCAGCCGGGGGAGGGCCTACGAGCAGTACTTC
TRBV5-1	NA	14	TRBD1	TRBJ1-2	CASTWGTGGHGYTF	TGCGCCAGCACCTGGGGAACAGGGGGCCATGGCTACACCTTC
TRBV29-1	NA	12	NA	TRBJ1-4	CSVLLGDEKLFF	TGCAGCGTTTTGTTAGGGGATGAAAAACTGTTTTTT
TRBV6-5	NA	14	TRBD1	TRBJ2-7	CASSLGQGVSEQYF	TGTGCCAGCAGTTTGGGACAGGGGGTAAGCGAGCAGTACTTC
TRBV6-4	NA	15	NA	TRBJ1-6	CASRARGSYNSPLHF	TGTGCCAGCAGGGCCCGGGGGTCCTATAATTCACCCCTCCACTTT
TRBV27	NA	15	TRBD2	TRBJ2-7	CASSPLRGGFYEQYF	TGTGCCAGCAGTCCGCTCCGGGGGGGCTTCTACGAGCAGTACTTC
TRBV6-6	NA	14	NA	TRBJ1-1	CASSSPHMNTEAFF	TGTGCCAGCAGTTCCCCACATATGAACACTGAAGCTTTCTTT
TRBV28	NA	16	TRBD1	TRBJ2-7	CASSLSTGQGPNEQYF	TGTGCCAGCAGTTTATCAACGGGACAGGGTCCCAACGAGCAGTACTTC
TRBV28	NA	15	TRBD2	TRBJ2-1	CASSLPLLAGDEQFF	TGTGCCAGCAGCCTCCCCCTGCTAGCGGGAGATGAGCAGTTCTTC